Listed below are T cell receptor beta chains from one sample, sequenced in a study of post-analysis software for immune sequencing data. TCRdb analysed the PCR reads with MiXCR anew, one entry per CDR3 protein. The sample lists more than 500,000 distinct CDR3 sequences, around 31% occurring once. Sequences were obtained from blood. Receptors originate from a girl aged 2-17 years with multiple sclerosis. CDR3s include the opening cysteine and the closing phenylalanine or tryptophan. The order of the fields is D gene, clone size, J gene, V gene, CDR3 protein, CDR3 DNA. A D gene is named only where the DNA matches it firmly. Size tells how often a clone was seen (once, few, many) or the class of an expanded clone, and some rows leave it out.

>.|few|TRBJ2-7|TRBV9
CASSVGGPNGIYEQYF
TGTGCCAGCAGCGTAGGAGGCCCAAATGGGATTTACGAGCAGTACTTC
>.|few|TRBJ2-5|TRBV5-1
CASSLKAGKETQYF
TGCGCCAGCAGCTTGAAGGCAGGGAAGGAGACCCAGTACTTC
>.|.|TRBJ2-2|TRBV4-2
CASSQGVGGRYTGELFF
TGTGCCAGCAGCCAAGGGGTTGGGGGGCGGTACACCGGGGAGCTGTTTTTT
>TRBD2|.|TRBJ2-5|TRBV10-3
CAISGSGGQYF
TGTGCCATCAGTGGATCGGGGGGCCAGTACTTC
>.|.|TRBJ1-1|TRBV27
CASSGGGRRAFF
TGTGCCAGCAGTGGGGGGGGAAGAAGGGCTTTCTTT
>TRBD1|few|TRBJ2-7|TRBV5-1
CASSLTGGSTYEQYF
TGCGCCAGCAGCTTGACAGGGGGATCGACCTACGAGCAGTACTTC
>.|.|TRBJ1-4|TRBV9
CASSVGAGTNEKLFF
TGTGCCAGCAGCGTAGGGGCAGGGACTAATGAAAAACTGTTTTTT
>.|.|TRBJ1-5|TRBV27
CASKARGFNQPQHF
TGTGCCAGCAAGGCCAGGGGATTCAATCAGCCCCAGCATTTT
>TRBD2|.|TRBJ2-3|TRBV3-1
CASSGPGLTTLTDTQYF
TGTGCCAGCAGTGGACCGGGACTAACTACCCTCACAGATACGCAGTATTTT
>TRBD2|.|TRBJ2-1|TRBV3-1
CASSQVGTRPYNEQFF
TGTGCCAGCAGCCAAGTCGGGACTAGACCCTACAATGAGCAGTTCTTC
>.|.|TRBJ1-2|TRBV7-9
CASWEFNYGYTF
TGTGCCAGCTGGGAGTTTAACTATGGCTACACCTTC
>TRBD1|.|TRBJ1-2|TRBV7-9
CASSLGGRASGQYGYTF
TGTGCCAGCAGCTTAGGAGGACGGGCTTCGGGACAGTATGGCTACACCTTC
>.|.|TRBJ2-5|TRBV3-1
CASSQDSGQRAQYF
TGTGCCAGCAGCCAAGATTCCGGACAGCGGGCCCAGTACTTC
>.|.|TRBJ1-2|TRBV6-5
CASSRDKRNYGYTF
TGTGCCAGCAGTCGGGACAAGAGGAACTATGGCTACACCTTC
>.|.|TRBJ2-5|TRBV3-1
CASSQDGLLQETQYF
TGTGCCAGCAGCCAAGACGGGCTTTTACAAGAGACCCAGTACTTC
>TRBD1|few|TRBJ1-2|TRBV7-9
CASSSPGQGWGYTF
TGTGCCAGCAGTTCTCCGGGACAGGGGTGGGGCTACACCTTC
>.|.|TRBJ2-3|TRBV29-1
CSVEQGSTDTQYF
TGCAGCGTTGAACAGGGATCAACAGATACGCAGTATTTT
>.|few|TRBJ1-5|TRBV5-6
CASSPSGGGSNQPQHF
TGTGCCAGCAGCCCTTCCGGGGGGGGATCCAATCAGCCCCAGCATTTT
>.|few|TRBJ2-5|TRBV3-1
CASSPGLPQETQYF
TGTGCCAGCAGCCCGGGACTGCCCCAAGAGACCCAGTACTTC
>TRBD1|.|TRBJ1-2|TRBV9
CASSVKGADYGYTF
TGTGCCAGCAGCGTCAAGGGGGCTGACTATGGCTACACCTTC
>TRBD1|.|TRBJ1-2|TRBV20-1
CSARDATGGMDGYTF
TGCAGTGCTAGAGATGCGACAGGGGGCATGGATGGCTACACCTTC
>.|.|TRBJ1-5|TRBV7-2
CASSPRLSNQPQHF
TGTGCCAGCAGCCCACGTTTGAGCAATCAGCCCCAGCATTTT
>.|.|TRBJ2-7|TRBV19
CASSINWGGSSYEQYF
TGTGCCAGTAGTATAAACTGGGGGGGCAGCAGCTACGAGCAGTACTTC
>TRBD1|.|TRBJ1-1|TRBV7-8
CASSDRDTEAFF
TGTGCCAGCAGCGACAGGGACACTGAAGCTTTCTTT
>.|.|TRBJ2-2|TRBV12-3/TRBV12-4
CASSRKGELFF
TGTGCCAGCAGTCGCAAGGGGGAGCTGTTTTTT
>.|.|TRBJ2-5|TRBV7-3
CASSQFSGGLGETQYF
TGTGCCAGCAGCCAATTTAGTGGGGGTTTGGGGGAGACCCAGTACTTC
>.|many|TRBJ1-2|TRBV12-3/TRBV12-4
CASSLLGNYGYTF
TGTGCCAGCAGTTTACTAGGGAACTATGGCTACACCTTC
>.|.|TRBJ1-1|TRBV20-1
CSARDSRTNTEAFF
TGCAGTGCTAGAGATAGCCGGACGAACACTGAAGCTTTCTTT
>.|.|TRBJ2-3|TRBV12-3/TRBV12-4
CASSLAQSTDTQYF
TGTGCCAGCAGTTTAGCACAGTCCACAGATACGCAGTATTTT
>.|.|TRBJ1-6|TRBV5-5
CASSWGALGSPLHF
TGTGCCAGCAGCTGGGGGGCTCTGGGTTCACCCCTCCACTTT
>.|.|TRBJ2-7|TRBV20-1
CSATMAGISSYEQYF
TGCAGTGCTACGATGGCGGGGATAAGCTCCTACGAGCAGTACTTC
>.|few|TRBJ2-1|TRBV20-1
CSAVTIPNSYNEQFF
TGCAGTGCTGTAACCATCCCGAACTCCTACAATGAGCAGTTCTTC
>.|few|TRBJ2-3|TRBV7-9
CASSPTFSTDTQYF
TGTGCCAGCAGTCCCACCTTTAGCACAGATACGCAGTATTTT
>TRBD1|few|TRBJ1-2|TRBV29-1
CSVATSGTANYGYTF
TGCAGCGTCGCTACAAGCGGGACAGCTAACTATGGCTACACCTTC
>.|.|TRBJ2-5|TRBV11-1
CASRVAGTRETQYF
TGTGCCAGCAGGGTTGCCGGGACGCGAGAGACCCAGTACTTC
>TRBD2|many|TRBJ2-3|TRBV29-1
CSVQRSSGPTDTQYF
TGCAGCGTCCAACGTTCTAGCGGGCCCACAGATACGCAGTATTTT
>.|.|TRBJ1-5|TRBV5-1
CASSRTDPVNQPQHF
TGCGCCAGCAGCCGAACCGACCCAGTCAATCAGCCCCAGCATTTT
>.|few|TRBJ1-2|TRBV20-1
CSAIPPGLGYTF
TGCAGTGCTATCCCTCCGGGTTTAGGCTACACCTTC
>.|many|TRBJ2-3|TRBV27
CASSLTGTSTDTQYF
TGTGCCAGCAGTTTGACAGGGACTAGCACAGATACGCAGTATTTT
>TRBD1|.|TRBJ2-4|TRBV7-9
CASSKTGSKNIQYF
TGTGCCAGCAGTAAGACAGGGAGCAAAAACATTCAGTACTTC
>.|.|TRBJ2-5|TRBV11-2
CASSFLNPRETQYF
TGTGCCAGCAGCTTCCTGAATCCGCGAGAGACCCAGTACTTC
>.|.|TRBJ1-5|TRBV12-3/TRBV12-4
CASSLVTGNQPQHF
TGTGCCAGCAGTTTAGTTACGGGGAATCAGCCCCAGCATTTT
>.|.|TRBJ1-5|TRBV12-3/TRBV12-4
CASSVRGNPNQPQHF
TGTGCCAGCAGTGTTCGGGGAAACCCAAATCAGCCCCAGCATTTT
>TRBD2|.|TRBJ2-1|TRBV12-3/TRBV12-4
CASSRAGGIDNEQFF
TGTGCCAGCAGTCGAGCGGGAGGGATTGACAATGAGCAGTTCTTC
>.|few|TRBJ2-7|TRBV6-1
CASSVTFYGQYF
TGTGCCAGCAGTGTGACCTTCTACGGGCAGTACTTC
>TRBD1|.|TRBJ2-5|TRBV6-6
CASSFGTGGLKTQYF
TGTGCCAGCAGTTTCGGGACAGGGGGGTTGAAGACCCAGTACTTC
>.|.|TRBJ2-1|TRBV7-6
CVSSLYPLTSQFF
TGTGTCAGCAGCTTATATCCCCTGACCTCTCAGTTCTTC
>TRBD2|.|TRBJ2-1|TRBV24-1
CATSDPGTSGGKKQFF
TGTGCCACCAGTGATCCCGGGACTAGCGGGGGCAAAAAGCAGTTCTTC
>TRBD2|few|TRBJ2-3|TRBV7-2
CASSTIAGDTQYF
TGTGCCAGCAGCACAATAGCGGGGGATACGCAGTATTTT